The T cell receptor (beta chain) under discussion was sequenced for a study of somatic mutations in cytotoxic T cells in rheumatoid arthritis. Study as a whole: It was right after diagnosis, before any treatment, that patient blood (about 32 ml EDTA) was drawn.

Deletions cut 0 bases from V and 1 base from J, with 14 bases between. The CDR3 covers 17 residues. CDR1 is LGHNA and CDR2 is YNFKEQ in the germline V gene. How the authors handled the data: Large patient CD8+ clones, those above 1%, rarely matched published virus-specific TCRB sequences. Measured with immunoSEQ multiplex PCR; TCRdb has only the in-frame clones, and not every one. V, J and clone size reflect that table, while D and trimming were determined from the DNA. This sample has some 30,000 clones, with approximately 78% found just once. The chain couples TRBV4-2 to TRBJ2-3; D uncertain. The receptor comes from an adult with rheumatoid arthritis. What was sequenced was CD8+ T cells sorted from blood. The CDR3 spells CASSQEFRTGGTDTQYF. The CDR3 DNA follows: TGTGCCAGCAGCCAAGAATTCAGGACGGGTGGCACAGATACGCAGTATTTT.